This T cell receptor beta chain comes out of a study of neurological immune-mediated disorders (dated by TCRdb to the late 2010s). General notes on the study: Among the 35 or so multiple sclerosis patients, relapsing-remitting MS was present in about 31 and secondary progressive MS was present in 3. The study compared peripheral blood TCR-beta repertoires of HTLV-I-associated myelopathy (HAM/TSP) patients, multiple sclerosis patients and healthy controls using UMI-based sequencing. Alongside PBMC samples, the set of more than 85 TCR-beta libraries contained longitudinal samples, technical triplicates, and paired CD4+ and CD8+ T-cell subsets that had been sorted. The cohort comprised 68 subjects: 14 HAM/TSP patients, roughly 34 multiple sclerosis patients and 20 or so healthy controls. General conclusions and limits of the study: No identical CDR3 amino acid sequences were found to be shared among expanded clones across subjects, suggesting that TCR-beta repertoires were private in all groups. TCR clonal expansion was greatest in HAM/TSP patients and smallest in MS patients, who ranked below even healthy controls. In a phylogenetic analysis, the repertoires of 18 out of 34 MS patients fell into a single cluster of related CDR3 sequences, pointing to a possible signature at the repertoire level. No clinical or MRI features were associated with the MS cluster, and the authors said that larger cohorts are needed.

cDNA was synthesized by template-switch 5'RACE using a primer carrying a 10-nucleotide random unique molecular identifier by which each TCR transcript was tagged. Each sequencing run produced over 160 million TCR-beta sequences covering 15-18 subjects. The RNeasy kit was used for extraction of total RNA. The KAPA Real-time Library Amplification kit was used to amplify TCR-beta VDJ regions with primers targeting the TCR constant region and the 5'RACE anchor. Sample indexes and Illumina adaptors were added in a first PCR, and a second PCR then increased library yield. The roughly 650 bp TCR product was size-selected on a 2% E-gel SizeSelection system after Ampure bead purification. Library quality was checked on a Bioanalyzer, concentration was measured with Qubit, and libraries were quantified with the Kapa Library Quantification kit before pooling. Paired-end 2 x 150 bp sequencing of the libraries was performed on an Illumina HiSeq 2500. To increase sequence diversity, about 25-31% phiX was spiked into each library pool. In the authors' own workflow: Quality-filtered reads were processed with the UMI-based MiGEC pipeline, and over 85% of raw TCR sequences were removed by the MiGEC pipeline during error correction. VDJ genes were aligned to IMGT germline references, and clonotypes were defined by unique CDR3 amino acid sequence plus V-J genes. Clonal expansion, Shannon diversity and CDR3 relatedness were evaluated with VDJtools (CalcPairwiseDistances, ClusterSamples), while phylogenetic trees were built in CLCbio workbench. Using coefficient-of-variation modelling across technical triplicates, the study counted a clone as expanded if it had at least 8 unique UMIs. The public reads were reprocessed in TCRdb via fastp at Q25 and MiXCR, keeping in-frame beta chains. Rows matching on CDR3 protein sequence are summarized as one entry with the most common DNA and genes. The V and J calls here are based on TCRdb, not the publication. For this sample there are fewer than 35,000 distinct CDR3 sequences; around 3.2% appear just once. The ten largest clones take up 7% of the sample.

The germline V gene encodes CDR1 SGHRS and CDR2 YFSETQ. Trimming at the junction amounts to 4 bases on V and 7 bases on J, and the germline ends lie 15 bases apart. The CDR3 sequence holds 14 residues, the cysteine and phenylalanine included. The entry retains the CDR3 DNA only, 42 bases that are in frame from base 1. For unsorted PBMC libraries, 2 million PBMCs were used after storage in RNAlater at -80 degrees C until RNA extraction. Multiple sclerosis patients were enrolled in a US clinical protocol evaluating disease progression by magnetic resonance imaging. Peripheral blood was subjected to Ficoll-Hypaque density gradient centrifugation to isolate PBMCs, which were then cryopreserved in liquid nitrogen. This clonotype was seen many times. Its antigen remains undetermined. No much larger clonotype is one base removed from it; base qualities were not supplied.

The source material was PBMCs. The V and J segments used are TRBV5-1 and TRBJ2-1, and perhaps TRBD2 as D gene, on 5 matching bases. The TCR was taken from a woman in her twenties or thirties with multiple sclerosis. The CDR3 region reads CASSLSPSGNEQFF. The sequenced DNA: TGCGCCAGCAGCCTTTCGCCCTCGGGGAATGAGCAGTTCTTC. The entire variable domain, with the stretches around the CDR3 drawn from the reference TRBV5-1 and TRBJ2-1 proteins, is KAGVTQTPRYLIKTRGQQVTLSCSPISGHRSVSWYQQTPGQGLQFLFEYFSETQRNKGNFPGRFSGRQFSNSRSEMNVSTLELGDSALYLCASSLSPSGNEQFFGPGTRLTVL.